Here is one T cell receptor (beta chain) with its context. Its cognate antigen is unknown. This CDR3 spans 16 amino acids. The germline CDR1 and CDR2 sequences are SGHTA and FQGNSA. The V end was cut by 0 bases, the J end by 4 bases, with 13 bases between. For the second PCR, which ran for roughly 7 to 11 cycles, a sample-barcoded 5' primer and a J-beta primer mix were used. Each CDR3 protein gets one entry after TCRdb re-called the 5' RACE reads with MiXCR. This sample carries roughly 1,500,000 distinct CDR3 sequences, roughly 40% of them seen once, and the ten largest clones take approximately 7.9%. The sample originates from a study of blood T cells in healthy people across ages. Overall study results and limits: Aged donors had fewer naive CD4+ cells and lower diversity than long-lived donors.

The chain uses TRBV7-2 and TRBJ2-1, with D maybe TRBD2 (6 bases). The receptor's source is a young woman in good health. Sequencing was performed on blood. The DNA for the CDR3 is TGTGCCAGCAGCTTAGCTAGCGTGGGGGGTTACAATGAGCAGTTCTTC. Its protein product is CASSLASVGGYNEQFF.